The 17 T cell receptor beta chains given below trace back to one sample, sequenced in a study of T cells in Graves' hyperthyroidism and ophthalmopathy. Template material for amplifying TCR beta CDR3 regions consisted of RNA transcripts. HTBI primers were employed in a first-round RT-PCR of the TCR CDR3. MiXCR was run by TCRdb on the multiplex PCR reads, yielding one entry per CDR3 protein. The repertoire includes roughly 520,000 distinct CDR3 sequences, 24% of them detected once, and approximately 11% sits in the top ten. Sequencing was performed on blood. These receptors all come from a woman between 25 and 40 years old with Graves' ophthalmopathy.

This clonotype was found many times. Just one base apart from a much larger clone, this may be a read error. The chain carries TRBV6-1 and TRBJ2-5; 9 positions agree with TRBD1. Looked up from germline, CDR1 is MNHNS and CDR2 is SASEGT. The CDR3 contains 15 residues. The V segment lost 4 bases and the J segment 1 base; nucleotides outside the gene matches: 4. The CDR3 DNA sequence: TGTGCCAGCAGTGCCCCACAGGGGGCCCAAGAGACCCAGTACTTC. Amino acid sequence: CASSAPQGAQETQYF.

This clonotype appeared many times. The chain is built from TRBV6-2 or TRBV6-3 and TRBJ2-5, with 9 bases lining up with TRBD2. From germline, CDR1 is MNHEY and CDR2 SVGEGT. This CDR3 contains 13 residues. The J segment lost 8 bases and the V segment lost 10 bases, leaving 11 bases of the junction unmatched. The CDR3 spells CATVAGAGGTQYF. In nucleotides, the CDR3 is TGTGCCACCGTAGCGGGGGCCGGCGGAACCCAGTACTTC.

This clonotype turned up a few times. This rearrangement joins TRBV18 to TRBJ1-5, with a possible D match to TRBD1 (5 bases). The germline gives CDR1 KGHSH, CDR2 LQKENI. The CDR3 length is 16 residues. Trimming cost V 4 bases and J 7 bases, with 20 bases left between them. The CDR3 DNA reads as TGTGCCAGCTCACAGGGAGAGGTGCTCGGGGCCCAGCCCCAGCATTTT. Protein product: CASSQGEVLGAQPQHF.

Ten or more counts support this clonotype. CDR3 sequence (DNA): TGTGCATCCGTAACGGGACAGAGCATCCAAGAGACCCAGTACTTC. It translates to CASVTGQSIQETQYF. The rearrangement uses TRBV30 and TRBJ2-5, with 7 bases identical to TRBD1. Germline V gene sequence: CDR1 GTSNPN, CDR2 SVGIG (reference sequence). The CDR3 has 15 residues. The variable domain in full, with the rest retrieved from reference TRBV30 and TRBJ2-5, is SQTIHQWPATLVQPVGSPLSLECTVEGTSNPNLYWYRQAAGRGLQLLFYSVGIGQISSEVPQNLSASRPQDRQFILSSKKLLLSDSGFYLCASVTGQSIQETQYFGPGTRLLVL.

This rearrangement joins TRBV28 to TRBJ1-2, with no clear D. The CDR3 loop spans 16 amino acids. Trimming stripped 5 bases from V and 4 bases from J, with 20 bases between. CDR1 MDHEN and CDR2 SYDVKM come from the germline V gene. The CDR3 protein is CASSPVRASQSYGYTF. DNA for the CDR3: TGTGCCAGCAGTCCCGTTCGTGCCAGCCAAAGCTATGGCTACACCTTC.

This clonotype was counted many times. This CDR3 is CASRTSGGSYEQYF. The CDR3, as DNA: TGTGCCAGCAGGACTAGCGGGGGGTCCTACGAGCAGTACTTC. V gene TRBV11-2 combines with J gene TRBJ2-7; 13 nucleotides agree with TRBD2. The CDR3 consists of 14 residues. Germline V gives CDR1 SGHAT, CDR2 FQNNGV. Trimming removed 6 bases from V and 1 base from J; junction bases left unmatched: 0.

This clonotype came up once. At one end the junction does not follow the germline gene, possibly because of a read error. V usage is TRBV6-2 or TRBV6-3 and J usage is TRBJ2-6; no clear D gene. Germline CDR1 reads MNHEY; CDR2 reads SVGEGT. The CDR3 spans 15 residues. The DNA of the CDR3 is TGTGCCAGAAGTTCCCGGCCCGGTGGGGCCAACGTCCTGACTTTC. This sequence encodes CARSSRPGGANVLTF.

The genes are TRBV28 and TRBJ2-7; D might be TRBD2 (7 bases). V dropped 5 bases and J dropped 7 bases, with 18 bases sitting between them. The CDR3 is made up of 14 amino acids. CDR1 and CDR2 from the germline V gene are MDHEN and SYDVKM. The DNA of the CDR3 is TGTGCCAGCAGTCCCGACCGCGGGGGCGGGGAGCAGTACTTC. Translated: CASSPDRGGGEQYF. The entire variable domain, with the rest obtained from reference TRBV28 and TRBJ2-7, is as follows: DVKVTQSSRYLVKRTGEKVFLECVQDMDHENMFWYRQDPGLGLRLIYFSYDVKMKEKGDIPEGYSVSREKKERFSLILESASTNQTSMYLCASSPDRGGGEQYFGPGTRLTVT.

The J gene is TRBJ2-5, the V gene TRBV4-3; tentatively, D is TRBD2 (5 bases). The length of the CDR3 is 15 residues. Trimming removed 0 bases at V and 5 bases at J, with 13 bases between. Germline V gives CDR1 LGHNA, CDR2 YSLEER. The DNA of the CDR3 is TGCGCCAGCAGCCAAGATAACGGGGTTCAGGAGACCCAGTACTTC. It is translated as CASSQDNGVQETQYF.

This clonotype was recorded many times. V and J are TRBV29-1 and TRBJ2-7, with TRBD1 matching 12 bases. J gave up 4 bases and V 7 bases, and 14 bases lay outside the gene matches. The CDR3 is made up of 16 amino acids. CDR1 SQVTM and CDR2 ANQGSEA come from the germline V gene. CDR3 bases: TGCAGCGCGTTATCCGGGACAGGGGGCGTTCGGTACGAGCAGTACTTC. Translating it yields CSALSGTGGVRYEQYF.

This clonotype came up many times. The chain employs TRBV6-2 or TRBV6-3 and TRBJ1-3, with D unresolved. CDR3 length equals 16 residues. The V and J ends lost 2 bases and 0 bases respectively, with 11 bases between them. Germline CDR1 and CDR2: MNHEY and SVGEGT. This chain's CDR3 is CASSYGRSLSGNTIYF. In DNA form, the CDR3 reads TGTGCCAGCAGTTACGGACGGTCCCTCTCTGGAAACACCATATATTTT.

This chain uses TRBV29-1 with TRBJ1-2, with D possibly matching TRBD1 (6 bases). The CDR3 sequence is 15 residues long. Germline V gene data show CDR1 as SQVTM and CDR2 as ANQGSEA. Deletions cut 0 bases from V and 4 bases from J, with 15 bases between. The CDR3 DNA reads as TGCAGCGTTGAAGAGGGAGGGGGGCTTGGCTATGGCTACACCTTC. Its protein product is CSVEEGGGLGYGYTF.

A few counts support this clonotype. The J gene is TRBJ1-1, the V gene TRBV19; no definite D call. The CDR3 contains 14 residues. V gave up 7 bases and J gave up 1 base, with 13 bases separating them. CDR1 and CDR2 from the germline V gene are LNHDA and SQIVND (reference sequence). Here the CDR3 reads CASNFDGSNTEAFF. In DNA form, the CDR3 reads TGTGCCAGTAATTTTGACGGATCGAACACTGAAGCTTTCTTT.

The rearrangement joins TRBV27 to TRBJ1-1; TRBD1 matches at 9 bases. Germline V gene lookup returns CDR1 MNHEY and CDR2 SMNVEV (reference sequence). The CDR3 runs 15 residues. V was pared by 6 bases and J by 5 bases, with 10 bases of the junction left unmatched. The CDR3 loop is CASRLIQGAVTEAFF. CDR3 DNA: TGTGCCAGCAGGCTGATACAGGGGGCGGTAACTGAAGCTTTCTTT.

In its sample, this clonotype was seen many times. The genes are TRBV2 and TRBJ2-5; unclear D gene. Germline V gene lookup returns CDR1 SNHLY and CDR2 FYNNEI. V lost 4 bases, J lost 4 bases, and 7 bases lay in between. CDR3 size: 12 residues. This CDR3 reads CASSVSSETQYF. CDR3 sequence (DNA): TGTGCCAGCAGTGTGAGTTCAGAGACCCAGTACTTC.

The chain is built from TRBV20-1 and TRBJ2-7, with D unresolved. Germline CDR1 DFQATT, CDR2 SNEGSKA (reference sequence). V lost 0 bases to trimming and J lost 0 bases, with 9 bases between them. CDR3 length equals 14 residues. CDR3 loop: CSARDLGSSYEQYF. CDR3 bases: TGCAGTGCTAGAGATCTCGGTAGCTCCTACGAGCAGTACTTC.

This clonotype has ten or more counts. The V gene is TRBV6-5, the J gene TRBJ1-2; D gene unclear. The CDR3 length is 16 residues. Between the trimmed V and J ends, which lost 0 bases and 3 bases, there was a span of 14 bases. The germline CDR1 and CDR2 sequences are MNHEY and SVGAGI. This CDR3 is CASSYSDYRGYYGYTF. The CDR3 DNA is TGTGCCAGCAGTTACTCGGACTATCGGGGATACTATGGCTACACCTTC.